These T cell receptor beta chains were read from a single sample in a study of naive and memory T cell subsets. TCRdb reprocessed the 5' RACE reads via MiXCR and lists one record per CDR3 protein. The sample consists of about 21,000 distinct CDR3 sequences, about 4% of them appearing once. Receptor source: a male donor in good health. The CDR3 runs from the conserved cysteine through the conserved F or W. The order of the fields is J gene, D gene, clone size, V gene, CDR3 protein, CDR3 DNA. D genes are given only for firm matches. For some rows the clone size is stated as once, few or many, or as a class when expanded; others skip it.

j_call: TRBJ1-3; d_call: .; clone_size: many; v_call: TRBV6-5; cdr3_aa: CASGLSGNTIYF; cdr3_nt: TGTGCCAGCGGACTCTCTGGAAACACCATATATTTT
j_call: TRBJ2-5; d_call: TRBD1; clone_size: many; v_call: TRBV20-1; cdr3_aa: CSAAGTGIQETQYF; cdr3_nt: TGCAGTGCCGCCGGGACAGGGATTCAAGAGACCCAGTACTTC
j_call: TRBJ1-5; d_call: .; clone_size: many; v_call: TRBV21-1; cdr3_aa: CVRGYSNQPQHF; cdr3_nt: TGTGTGAGGGGTTATAGCAATCAGCCCCAGCATTTT
j_call: TRBJ1-1; d_call: TRBD1; clone_size: many; v_call: TRBV20-1; cdr3_aa: CSARVDRVTEAFF; cdr3_nt: TGCAGTGCTAGAGTGGACAGGGTTACTGAAGCTTTCTTT
j_call: TRBJ2-2; d_call: TRBD2; clone_size: many; v_call: TRBV7-3; cdr3_aa: CASSLRERLAGVGTGELFF; cdr3_nt: TGTGCCAGCAGCTTAAGGGAGAGACTAGCGGGAGTGGGGACCGGGGAGCTGTTTTTT
j_call: TRBJ2-7; d_call: TRBD1; clone_size: many; v_call: TRBV7-6; cdr3_aa: CASSLGLGQGSSYEQYF; cdr3_nt: TGTGCCAGCAGCTTAGGGTTGGGACAGGGGAGCTCCTACGAGCAGTACTTC
j_call: TRBJ1-2; d_call: .; clone_size: many; v_call: TRBV9; cdr3_aa: CASSSRHGGYTF; cdr3_nt: TGTGCCAGCAGCTCGCGCCACGGTGGCTACACCTTC
j_call: TRBJ2-7; d_call: .; clone_size: few; v_call: TRBV19; cdr3_aa: CASSAFLGNSYEQYF; cdr3_nt: TGTGCCAGTAGTGCTTTTTTGGGGAACTCCTACGAGCAGTACTTC
j_call: TRBJ2-1; d_call: .; clone_size: many; v_call: TRBV19; cdr3_aa: CASSRGVGDEQFF; cdr3_nt: TGTGCCAGTAGTAGGGGCGTGGGAGATGAGCAGTTCTTC
j_call: TRBJ1-5; d_call: TRBD1; clone_size: few; v_call: TRBV6-1; cdr3_aa: CASSGIDRGVQPQHF; cdr3_nt: TGTGCCAGCAGTGGGATCGACAGGGGTGTTCAGCCCCAGCATTTT
j_call: TRBJ2-2; d_call: .; clone_size: many; v_call: TRBV15; cdr3_aa: CATSRDPPDANTGELFF; cdr3_nt: TGTGCCACCAGCAGAGATCCTCCTGACGCGAACACCGGGGAGCTGTTTTTT
j_call: TRBJ1-6; d_call: .; clone_size: medium-sized; v_call: TRBV20-1; cdr3_aa: CSAPSQGQGTFNNSPLHF; cdr3_nt: TGCAGTGCCCCGTCCCAGGGGCAGGGAACCTTTAATAATTCACCCCTCCACTTT
j_call: TRBJ1-1; d_call: .; clone_size: many; v_call: TRBV6-6; cdr3_aa: CASSSHSSTGGEAFF; cdr3_nt: TGTGCCAGCAGTTCTCACTCGTCGACAGGTGGTGAAGCTTTCTTT
j_call: TRBJ2-5; d_call: .; clone_size: many; v_call: TRBV29-1; cdr3_aa: CSVDPELRDHGF; cdr3_nt: TGCAGCGTTGATCCCGAACTCCGGGACCATGGTTTC
j_call: TRBJ1-3; d_call: TRBD1; clone_size: many; v_call: TRBV28; cdr3_aa: CASMRDSAGNTIYF; cdr3_nt: TGTGCCAGCATGAGGGACAGCGCTGGAAACACCATATATTTT
j_call: TRBJ2-3; d_call: .; clone_size: many; v_call: TRBV2; cdr3_aa: CATPSADTQYF; cdr3_nt: TGTGCCACCCCATCCGCAGATACGCAGTATTTT
j_call: TRBJ2-7; d_call: TRBD1; clone_size: many; v_call: TRBV9; cdr3_aa: CASSVDSAQGAYEQYF; cdr3_nt: TGTGCCAGCAGCGTAGATTCCGCCCAGGGGGCTTACGAGCAGTACTTC
j_call: TRBJ1-5; d_call: .; clone_size: many; v_call: TRBV2; cdr3_aa: CASDLDSNQPQHF; cdr3_nt: TGTGCCAGTGACTTGGATAGCAATCAGCCCCAGCATTTT
j_call: TRBJ2-3; d_call: TRBD1; clone_size: many; v_call: TRBV2; cdr3_aa: CASSVDRWTDTQYF; cdr3_nt: TGTGCCAGCAGTGTGGACAGGTGGACAGATACGCAGTATTTT
j_call: TRBJ2-5; d_call: TRBD2; clone_size: many; v_call: TRBV10-2; cdr3_aa: CASSATSGRETQYF; cdr3_nt: TGCGCCAGCAGCGCGACTAGCGGGAGAGAGACCCAGTACTTC
j_call: TRBJ2-5; d_call: .; clone_size: medium-sized; v_call: TRBV7-2; cdr3_aa: CASSLIEREAQYF; cdr3_nt: TGTGCCAGCAGCTTAATTGAAAGAGAGGCCCAGTACTTC
j_call: TRBJ1-1; d_call: TRBD1; clone_size: many; v_call: TRBV6-5; cdr3_aa: CASKGTGWNLDTEAFF; cdr3_nt: TGTGCCAGCAAGGGGACAGGGTGGAATTTGGACACTGAAGCTTTCTTT
j_call: TRBJ2-7; d_call: .; clone_size: medium-sized; v_call: TRBV29-1; cdr3_aa: CSVVSGTHEQYF; cdr3_nt: TGCAGCGTTGTTTCGGGGACCCACGAGCAGTACTTC
j_call: TRBJ1-5; d_call: TRBD1; clone_size: many; v_call: TRBV20-1; cdr3_aa: CSAAGQTESNQPQHF; cdr3_nt: TGCAGTGCTGCGGGACAGACGGAATCCAATCAGCCCCAGCATTTT
j_call: TRBJ2-1; d_call: TRBD1; clone_size: .; v_call: TRBV29-1; cdr3_aa: CSTQDRAGNEQFF; cdr3_nt: TGCAGCACCCAGGACAGGGCGGGCAATGAGCAGTTCTTC
j_call: TRBJ2-7; d_call: .; clone_size: many; v_call: TRBV6-1; cdr3_aa: CASINRAGSSYEQYF; cdr3_nt: TGTGCCAGCATCAACAGGGCCGGAAGCTCCTACGAGCAGTACTTC
j_call: TRBJ1-6; d_call: .; clone_size: many; v_call: TRBV7-2; cdr3_aa: CASSSPQGLNSPLHF; cdr3_nt: TGTGCCAGCAGCTCCCCCCAGGGGCTTAATTCACCCCTCCACTTT
j_call: TRBJ1-2; d_call: TRBD1; clone_size: many; v_call: TRBV20-1; cdr3_aa: CSASQQGADGYTF; cdr3_nt: TGCAGTGCTAGTCAACAGGGGGCGGACGGCTACACCTTC
j_call: TRBJ2-5; d_call: .; clone_size: many; v_call: TRBV12-3/TRBV12-4; cdr3_aa: CASSSDLGTQYF; cdr3_nt: TGTGCCAGCAGCTCAGACCTGGGGACCCAGTACTTC
j_call: TRBJ2-7; d_call: .; clone_size: many; v_call: TRBV6-5; cdr3_aa: CASSPGQVFSYEQYF; cdr3_nt: TGTGCCAGCAGTCCAGGGCAGGTTTTCTCCTACGAGCAGTACTTC
j_call: TRBJ2-5; d_call: .; clone_size: many; v_call: TRBV12-3/TRBV12-4; cdr3_aa: CASSLKTWIGETQYF; cdr3_nt: TGTGCCAGCAGTTTAAAAACGTGGATCGGGGAGACCCAGTACTTC
j_call: TRBJ2-3; d_call: .; clone_size: many; v_call: TRBV12-3/TRBV12-4; cdr3_aa: CASTRGATDTQYF; cdr3_nt: TGTGCCAGCACCCGGGGGGCCACAGATACGCAGTATTTT
j_call: TRBJ2-1; d_call: .; clone_size: many; v_call: TRBV29-1; cdr3_aa: CSVDPVGENEQFF; cdr3_nt: TGCAGCGTTGATCCGGTAGGGGAGAATGAGCAGTTCTTC
j_call: TRBJ2-3; d_call: TRBD2; clone_size: many; v_call: TRBV20-1; cdr3_aa: CSAESSGPTDTQYF; cdr3_nt: TGCAGTGCTGAATCTAGCGGACCCACAGATACGCAGTATTTT
j_call: TRBJ1-2; d_call: .; clone_size: many; v_call: TRBV6-5; cdr3_aa: CASSSDRVYGYTF; cdr3_nt: TGTGCCAGCAGCTCGGACAGAGTCTATGGCTACACCTTC
j_call: TRBJ2-5; d_call: TRBD2; clone_size: medium-sized; v_call: TRBV30; cdr3_aa: CAWISGRSGTQYF; cdr3_nt: TGTGCCTGGATAAGCGGGAGGAGCGGGACCCAGTACTTC
j_call: TRBJ1-5; d_call: TRBD1; clone_size: many; v_call: TRBV5-1; cdr3_aa: CASTRQGVGSNQPQHF; cdr3_nt: TGCGCCAGCACCAGACAGGGGGTCGGTAGCAATCAGCCCCAGCATTTT
j_call: TRBJ2-1; d_call: TRBD2; clone_size: many; v_call: TRBV6-2/TRBV6-3; cdr3_aa: CASSYAGETYNEQFF; cdr3_nt: TGTGCCAGCAGTTACGCGGGGGAAACCTACAATGAGCAGTTCTTC
j_call: TRBJ1-2; d_call: .; clone_size: medium-sized; v_call: TRBV6-5; cdr3_aa: CASSYVARPGDGYTF; cdr3_nt: TGTGCCAGCAGTTACGTAGCCCGTCCGGGGGATGGCTACACCTTC
j_call: TRBJ2-2; d_call: TRBD2; clone_size: many; v_call: TRBV12-3/TRBV12-4; cdr3_aa: CASSAGLAGGNTGELFF; cdr3_nt: TGTGCCAGCAGTGCGGGACTAGCGGGGGGTAACACCGGGGAGCTGTTTTTT
j_call: TRBJ2-7; d_call: .; clone_size: many; v_call: TRBV5-1; cdr3_aa: CASSQAGAGPYEQYF; cdr3_nt: TGCGCCAGCAGCCAGGCGGGGGCGGGCCCCTACGAGCAGTACTTC
j_call: TRBJ2-3; d_call: .; clone_size: medium-sized; v_call: TRBV29-1; cdr3_aa: CSVEGTTPGDTQYF; cdr3_nt: TGCAGCGTGGAGGGGACGACTCCTGGAGATACGCAGTATTTT
j_call: TRBJ1-5; d_call: .; clone_size: medium-sized; v_call: TRBV7-9; cdr3_aa: CASSLSYEQPQHF; cdr3_nt: TGTGCCAGCAGCTTATCCTATGAACAGCCCCAGCATTTT
j_call: TRBJ1-6; d_call: TRBD1; clone_size: many; v_call: TRBV5-1; cdr3_aa: CASSPGQGARNNSPLHF; cdr3_nt: TGCGCCAGCTCCCCGGGACAGGGGGCGAGAAATAATTCACCCCTCCACTTT
j_call: TRBJ1-3; d_call: .; clone_size: many; v_call: TRBV20-1; cdr3_aa: CSAPDSSGNTIYF; cdr3_nt: TGCAGTGCCCCGGACAGCTCTGGAAACACCATATATTTT